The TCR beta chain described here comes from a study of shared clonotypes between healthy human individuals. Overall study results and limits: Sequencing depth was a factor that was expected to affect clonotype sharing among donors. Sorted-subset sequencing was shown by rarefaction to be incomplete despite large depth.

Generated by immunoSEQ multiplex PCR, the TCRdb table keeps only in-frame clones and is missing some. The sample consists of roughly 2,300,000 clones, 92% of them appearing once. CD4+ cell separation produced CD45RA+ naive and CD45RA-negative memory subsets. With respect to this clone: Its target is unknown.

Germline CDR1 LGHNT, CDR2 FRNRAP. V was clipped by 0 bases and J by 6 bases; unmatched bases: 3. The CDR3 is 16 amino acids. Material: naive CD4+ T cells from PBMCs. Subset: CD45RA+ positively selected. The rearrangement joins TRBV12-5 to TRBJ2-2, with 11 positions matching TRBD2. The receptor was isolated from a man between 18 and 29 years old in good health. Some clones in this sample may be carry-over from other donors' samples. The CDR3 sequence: CASGLVLAGVPGELFF. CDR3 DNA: TGTGCTAGTGGTTTGGTACTAGCGGGAGTCCCCGGGGAGCTGTTTTTT.